Only a few counts were recorded for the clone carrying this T cell receptor beta chain. Its specificity is not known. This sample was taken from a study of shared clonotypes between healthy human individuals. Study-level findings and limits: Naive subsets, compared against memory subsets, generally had larger estimated richness values. All-four-donor shared clonotypes had higher generation probabilities than non-shared clonotypes did.

Source study methods: From ImmunoSEQ came sequences covering only the junction and carrying no quality scores, so filtering differed. Profiled with immunoSEQ multiplex PCR; TCRdb holds only in-frame clones, not every one. Clonal size and the V and J genes are those of that table, whereas D and trimming came from the DNA. The repertoire includes roughly 410,000 clones, about 97% of them detected once, and about 0.32% sits in the top ten. The source of this sequence is a man aged 25 to 40 in good health. Sequenced sample: memory CD8+ T cells sorted from blood. Subset reported: CD45RO+ cells pooled with CCR7-negative TemRA cells.

CDR3 sequence reads: CASSVVRTNTEAFF. CDR3 nucleotides: TGTGCCAGCAGCGTAGTCAGAACGAACACTGAAGCTTTCTTT. The V and J genes are TRBV9 and TRBJ1-1; no firm D call. Between the trimmed V and J ends, which lost 0 bases and 1 base, there was a span of 7 bases. The CDR3 is 14 residues long. Germline V CDR1 and CDR2: SGDLS, YYNGEE.